These 8 T cell receptor beta chains originate from one sample sequenced in a study of identical twins. TCRdb re-called the 5' RACE reads with MiXCR, one entry per CDR3 protein. Among about 240,000 distinct CDR3 sequences, 7.5% were seen once, and the ten largest hold about 5.8%. These records were also assigned to another study, of yellow fever vaccine responses in identical twins.

Sequencing was done on a sample of CD8+ T cells sorted from blood. These receptors were taken from a young woman in good health.

The gene calls are TRBV7-9 and TRBJ2-3; D gene ambiguous. CDR1 and CDR2 from the germline V gene are SEHNR and FQNEAQ (reference sequence). This CDR3 has 14 amino acids. V lost 6 bases, J lost 2 bases, and 12 bases lay in between. Here the CDR3 reads CASRIGQNTDTQYF. The DNA for the CDR3 is TGTGCCAGCAGAATTGGTCAGAACACAGATACGCAGTATTTT. Full variable domain (outside the CDR3, taken from reference TRBV7-9 and TRBJ2-3): DTGVSQNPRHKITKRGQNVTFRCDPISEHNRLYWYRQTLGQGPEFLTYFQNEAQLEKSRLLSDRFSAERPKGSFSTLEIQRTEQGDSAMYLCASRIGQNTDTQYFGPGTRLTVL.

Of note for this clonotype: This could be a read error, since a much larger clone is one nucleotide away. This chain links TRBV15 with TRBJ1-5, with D unresolved. The germline V gene encodes CDR1 LNHNV and CDR2 YYDKDF (reference sequence). The CDR3 consists of 14 residues. As DNA, the CDR3 is TGTGTCACCAGTTTAGTCTTTAGCAATCAGCCCCAGCATTTT. It is translated as CVTSLVFSNQPQHF.

The chain is built from TRBV28 and TRBJ2-3; TRBD1 is a possible D gene (6 bases). The CDR3 is made up of 17 amino acids. Trimming stripped 4 bases from V and 4 bases from J, with 21 bases between. Germline V gene lookup returns CDR1 MDHEN and CDR2 SYDVKM. CDR3 DNA: TGTGCCAGCAGTTATGTCCCCGGGACACTAGGGTCAGATACGCAGTATTTT. As protein: CASSYVPGTLGSDTQYF.

This clonotype has a count of ten or more. The rearrangement links TRBV12-3 or TRBV12-4 to TRBJ2-3, with D perhaps being TRBD1 or TRBD2 (5 bases each). This CDR3 contains 15 residues. V lost 3 bases and J lost 2, with 12 bases in between. CDR3: CASSLLEGLTDTQYF. For the CDR3, the DNA is TGTGCCAGCAGTTTGTTAGAGGGGCTCACAGATACGCAGTATTTT.

The V and J genes are TRBV13 and TRBJ2-1; tentatively, D is TRBD2 (6 bases). Germline V gene lookup returns CDR1 PRHDT and CDR2 FYEKMQ (reference sequence). The CDR3 contains 15 residues. Trimming pared 3 bases from V and 3 bases from J, leaving 12 bases between. The CDR3 loop reads CASSFGSGVYNEQFF. CDR3 nucleotides: TGTGCCAGCAGCTTCGGGAGCGGAGTCTACAATGAGCAGTTCTTC.

A few counts support this clonotype. V gene TRBV10-2 combines with J gene TRBJ1-5; D is uncertain. V was trimmed by 4 bases and J by 5 bases, leaving 9 bases between them. The germline CDR1 and CDR2 sequences are WSHSY and SAAADI. The CDR3 is 13 amino acids. The CDR3: CASSGNRDQPQHF. The CDR3 region has the DNA TGCGCCAGCAGTGGCAATCGGGATCAGCCCCAGCATTTT.

This clonotype showed up many times. The genes are TRBV6-5 and TRBJ2-2; D not certain. The CDR3 sequence is 14 residues long. CDR1 and CDR2 from the germline V gene are MNHEY and SVGAGI. The V and J ends lost 2 bases and 1 base respectively, with 5 bases between them. The CDR3 DNA follows: TGTGCCAGCAGTTACGGAGAGAACACCGGGGAGCTGTTTTTT. This codes for CASSYGENTGELFF.

This clonotype occurred a few times. The rearrangement uses TRBV2 and TRBJ1-1; no firm D call. Germline CDR1 is SNHLY and CDR2 is FYNNEI. The CDR3 consists of 15 residues. V shed 2 bases and J shed 3 bases, with 13 bases lying between them. The CDR3: CASSELGGAYTEAFF. The CDR3 DNA reads as TGTGCCAGCAGTGAATTGGGAGGAGCGTACACTGAAGCTTTCTTT.